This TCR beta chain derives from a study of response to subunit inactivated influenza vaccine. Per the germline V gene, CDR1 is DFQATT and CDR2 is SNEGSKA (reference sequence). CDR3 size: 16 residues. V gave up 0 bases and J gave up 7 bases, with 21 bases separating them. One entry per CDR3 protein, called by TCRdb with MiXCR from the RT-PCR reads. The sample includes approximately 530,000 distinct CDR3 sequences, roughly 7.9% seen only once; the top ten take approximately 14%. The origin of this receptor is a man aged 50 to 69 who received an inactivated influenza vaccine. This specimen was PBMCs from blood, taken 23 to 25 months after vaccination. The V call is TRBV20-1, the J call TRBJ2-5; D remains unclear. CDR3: CSARDPPGRKGGTQYF. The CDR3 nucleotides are TGCAGTGCTAGAGACCCCCCTGGGCGGAAAGGCGGGACCCAGTACTTC.